This TCR beta chain stems from a study of T cell repertoires in cytomegalovirus infection. Whole-study context: Well-studied HLA-B-restricted CMV epitopes were used in the study alongside recently identified HLA-C-restricted ones. Indications of both CMV infection and matching HLA type were provided by public TCR beta signatures.

A note on this clonotype: Its specificity is not known.

Findings of the study overall: It was HLA-C-restricted CMV-specific TCR beta clonotypes that dominated the response ex vivo. Carriers of CMV and the relevant HLA type were discriminated by public TCR beta frequency.

TCRdb processed the reads anew with MiXCR; each CDR3 protein has one entry. The table records 310,000 or so distinct CDR3 sequences, 25% of them present only once. The CDR3 contains 14 residues. Germline V CDR1 and CDR2: DFQATT, SNEGSKA (reference sequence). The V end was cut by 1 base, the J end by 0 bases, with 9 bases between. The chain combines TRBV20-1 with TRBJ2-5; TRBD2 might be the D (5 bases). The sample consisted of cultured PBMCs, taken from culture after CMV antigen stimulation. The sequence was obtained from a human donor in good health (CMV status not recorded). Some clones in this sample may be carry-over from other donors' samples. CDR3: CSARGAGDQETQYF. The CDR3 coding sequence is TGCAGTGCTAGAGGGGCGGGCGACCAAGAGACCCAGTACTTC.